This T cell receptor beta chain originates from a study of cytomegalovirus exposure and HLA in healthy donors. Study results and limitations: Rarity marked most TCR sequences, yet some public TCRs occurred in many donors. Per published reports, the classifier diagnosed cytomegalovirus status with high specificity and sensitivity.

V lost 0 bases, J lost 9 bases, and 13 bases lay in between. This CDR3 is built from 15 residues. Germline values: CDR1 SGDLS, CDR2 YYNGEE. The PCR contained 60 Vbeta and 13 Jbeta primers. Method: immunoSEQ multiplex PCR; TCRdb's copy keeps in-frame clones and lacks some. The table includes roughly 240,000 clones, roughly 87% detected once. The table lists this clone with a few counts. What it binds is not known. Nominally healthy donors were sampled, though unrecorded immune exposures were likely. This clonotype was sampled from a woman aged 40-49 years in good health and CMV-seropositive. This rearrangement joins TRBV9 to TRBJ1-6; no clear D gene. The sequenced material came from PBMCs. The chain's CDR3 is CASSVEAAEGSPLHF. The CDR3 coding sequence is TGTGCCAGCAGCGTAGAAGCCGCAGAGGGTTCACCCCTCCACTTT.